A single sample is the source of the 9 T cell receptor beta chains below, sequenced in a study of glioma-infiltrating T cells after dendritic cell vaccination. Generated by immunoSEQ multiplex PCR, the TCRdb table keeps only in-frame clones and is missing some. The sample has more than 85,000 clones, nearly 90% seen once. Time point described: after dendritic cell vaccination, including at tumor progression/relapse. The sample in question was blood, obtained after dendritic cell vaccination. All receptors derive from a human donor with glioblastoma.

This clone appeared once. The V call is TRBV19, the J call TRBJ2-7; D ambiguous. With 3 bases removed from V and 5 bases from J, the gap between germline ends came to 11 bases. This CDR3 contains 13 residues. The germline V gene encodes CDR1 LNHDA and CDR2 SQIVND (reference sequence). The CDR3 DNA sequence: TGTGCCAGTAGTATGACTCGCGGCCACGAGCAGTACTTC. This translates into CASSMTRGHEQYF.

This clone came up once. The chain links TRBV2 to TRBJ1-2; TRBD1 agrees at 11 bases. The CDR3 length is 12 residues. Trimming took 8 bases from V and 8 from J; bases not matched to a gene: 4. Germline-derived CDR1 and CDR2 are SNHLY and FYNNEI. CDR3 sequence (DNA): TGTGCCAGCCGGGACAGGGGGTTCGGCTACACCTTC. It translates to CASRDRGFGYTF.

J is TRBJ2-2 and V is TRBV14, with D maybe TRBD1 (5 bases). Germline V CDR1 and CDR2: SGHDN, FVKESK. CDR3 size: 15 residues. The ends were cut back, 4 bases at V and 2 bases at J, with 11 bases in the middle. The CDR3 spells CASSLGQGNTGELFF. Written as DNA, the CDR3 is TGTGCCAGCAGCCTGGGCCAGGGAAACACCGGGGAGCTGTTTTTT.

The chain carries TRBV2 and TRBJ1-2; D not resolved. Deletions cut 1 base from V and 3 bases from J, with 12 bases between. CDR3 length: 15 amino acids. Germline V gives CDR1 SNHLY, CDR2 FYNNEI. The CDR3 loop reads CASSEEEQPYYGYTF. In nucleotides, the CDR3 is TGTGCCAGCAGTGAAGAAGAACAGCCCTACTATGGCTACACCTTC.

This clone has only a few counts. V and J are TRBV7-9 and TRBJ2-7; 8 bases agree with TRBD2. The CDR3 sequence is 15 residues long. J gave up 0 bases and V 3 bases, and 4 bases lay outside the gene matches. CDR1 and CDR2 (germline): SEHNR, FQNEAQ (reference sequence). CDR3 loop: CASSFGSGASYEQYF. CDR3 nucleotide sequence: TGTGCCAGCAGCTTTGGTAGCGGGGCCTCCTACGAGCAGTACTTC.

The rearrangement links TRBV19 to TRBJ2-7; D may be TRBD1 (6 bases). The V and J ends lost 10 bases and 2 bases respectively, with 18 bases between them. The CDR3 spans 14 residues. Germline-derived CDR1 and CDR2 are LNHDA and SQIVND (reference sequence). The CDR3 nucleotides read TGTGCCACCATGGGGGCAGGGAACACCTACGAGCAGTACTTC. Translated, it gives CATMGAGNTYEQYF.

The genes are TRBV2 and TRBJ2-1; D call uncertain. The CDR3 loop spans 11 amino acids. CDR1 is SNHLY, CDR2 FYNNEI, per germline. The V gene lost 3 bases and the J gene lost 12 bases, with 9 bases spanning the gap. The CDR3 DNA reads TGTGCCAGCAGTGAGCCTAGTGGGCAGTTCTTC. This gives the protein CASSEPSGQFF.

The chain couples TRBV5-1 to TRBJ2-1; 15 nucleotides line up with TRBD2. This CDR3 contains 18 residues. V was clipped by 0 bases and J by 7 bases; unmatched bases: 8. Germline values: CDR1 SGHRS, CDR2 YFSETQ. The CDR3 sequence is CASSLGGTSGRLGNEQFF. The CDR3 DNA follows: TGCGCCAGCAGCTTGGGGGGGACTAGCGGGAGGCTTGGGAATGAGCAGTTCTTC.

The V and J genes are TRBV6-1 and TRBJ2-6; D gene uncertain. The CDR3 consists of 12 residues. V lost 4 bases, J lost 11 bases, and 9 bases lay in between. From germline, CDR1 is MNHNS and CDR2 SASEGT. CDR3 in DNA: TGTGCCAGCAGTGCTTCCACTCACGTCCTGACTTTC. Translating it yields CASSASTHVLTF.